Sequencing of this T cell receptor (beta chain) was carried out in a study of T cells in lung cancer brain metastases. Turning to the study itself: Median interval between primary and brain metastasis samples was roughly 300 days.

CDR3 size: 16 residues. Germline loops: CDR1 MNHEY, CDR2 SVGAGI. V trimming: 4 bases; J trimming: 6 bases; junction bases outside the gene matches: 7. No patient had a history of multiple malignancies, as such patients were excluded. Roughly five deparaffinized, unstained around 10 um sections supplied tumor areas macrodissected using marked H&E slides as a guide. The study, taken as a whole, reports: Most clones were lesion-specific, with limited overlap between paired lesions (mean Morisita index about 0.25).

This clone appeared once. The antigen remains unidentified. Assay used: immunoSEQ multiplex PCR; TCRdb lists only in-frame clones, some missing. The sample shows fewer than 1,300 clones, 85% to 90% of them seen only once. This clonotype was obtained from a woman in her forties with non-small cell lung cancer that had spread to the brain. The rearrangement uses TRBV6-5 and TRBJ2-2; TRBD1 aligns across 11 bases. Sequencing input: tumor tissue from a brain metastasis. CDR3 in DNA: TGTGCCAGCAGTTTCACCGGGACAGGGGGTTCCGGGGAGCTGTTTTTT. This gives the protein CASSFTGTGGSGELFF.